This T cell receptor beta chain was identified during a study of memory CD4+ T cells and cytomegalovirus serostatus. Assay: immunoSEQ multiplex PCR; the TCRdb copy retains only in-frame clones and omits some. This table holds over 65,000 clones, about 78% found once. Single viable CD3+CD4+CD8-CD45RO+ cells were sorted as the memory CD4+ T cells. Total CD4+ T cells were enriched by CD4 positive selection. Remarks on this clone: As yet, its antigen is unknown.

There are 14 residues in the CDR3. Trimming removed 5 bases from V and 4 bases from J, with 14 bases in between. Looked up from germline, CDR1 is MNHNY and CDR2 is SVGAGI (reference sequence). Findings of the study overall: The CMV-associated TCR signature appears largely within the CD4+ memory repertoire.

The rearrangement links TRBV6-6 to TRBJ2-5; D remains ambiguous. This clonotype was sampled from an adult in good health and CMV-seropositive. The specimen was memory CD4+ T cells from blood. The chain's CDR3 is CASSPLREGETQYF. The CDR3 DNA sequence: TGTGCCAGCAGTCCCCTAAGGGAAGGAGAGACCCAGTACTTC.